The entry that follows covers one T cell receptor (beta chain) sequence. What it binds is not known. The record originates from a study of T cell responses to AZD1222 COVID-19 vaccine. Study background: Second-dose intervals near 4 or 12 weeks were combined.

Whole-study results and caveats: The number of AZD1222 recipients seropositive at baseline was only 5 to 7. Repertoire sampling happened only post peak T cell response. Vaccination with two AZD1222 doses was followed by a rise in Spike-specific TCR breadth and depth.

V shed 3 bases and J shed 11 bases, with 16 bases lying between them. The CDR3 length is 13 residues. The germline V gene encodes CDR1 LNHDA and CDR2 SQIVND (reference sequence). Clones were sequenced by immunoSEQ multiplex PCR, and TCRdb holds only the in-frame ones, with some missing. Among about 130,000 clones, over 85% were seen once, and the ten largest hold approximately 0.85%. Sample: peripheral blood, taken on day 0 of AZD1222 vaccination. The gene calls are TRBV19 and TRBJ1-1; D is unresolved. The sequence came from an adult in good health. The CDR3 DNA follows: TGTGCCAGTAGTATTAACACATTCGCCGAGGCTTTCTTT. Protein: CASSINTFAEAFF. The whole variable domain, remainder taken from reference TRBV19 and TRBJ1-1, is DGGITQSPKYLFRKEGQNVTLSCEQNLNHDAMYWYRQDPGQGLRLIYYSQIVNDFQKGDIAEGYSVSREKKESFPLTVTSAQKNPTAFYLCASSINTFAEAFFGQGTRLTVV.